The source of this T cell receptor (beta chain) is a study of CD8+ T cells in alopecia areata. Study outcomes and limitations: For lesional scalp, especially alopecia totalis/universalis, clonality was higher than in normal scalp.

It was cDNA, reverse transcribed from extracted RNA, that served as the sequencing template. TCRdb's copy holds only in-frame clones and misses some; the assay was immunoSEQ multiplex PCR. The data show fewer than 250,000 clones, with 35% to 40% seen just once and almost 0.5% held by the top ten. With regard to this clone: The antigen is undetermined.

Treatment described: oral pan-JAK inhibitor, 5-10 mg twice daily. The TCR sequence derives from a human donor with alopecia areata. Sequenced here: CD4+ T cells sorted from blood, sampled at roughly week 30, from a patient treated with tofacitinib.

The chain's CDR3 is CASSRAEQETQYF. In DNA, the CDR3 is TGTGCCAGCAGCAGGGCCGAACAAGAGACCCAGTACTTC. V is TRBV6-6 and J is TRBJ2-5, with D possibly TRBD1 on 5 matching bases. V lost 6 bases and J lost 2, with 10 bases in between. The CDR3 is 13 residues long. CDR1 is MNHNY, CDR2 SVGAGI, per germline (reference sequence).